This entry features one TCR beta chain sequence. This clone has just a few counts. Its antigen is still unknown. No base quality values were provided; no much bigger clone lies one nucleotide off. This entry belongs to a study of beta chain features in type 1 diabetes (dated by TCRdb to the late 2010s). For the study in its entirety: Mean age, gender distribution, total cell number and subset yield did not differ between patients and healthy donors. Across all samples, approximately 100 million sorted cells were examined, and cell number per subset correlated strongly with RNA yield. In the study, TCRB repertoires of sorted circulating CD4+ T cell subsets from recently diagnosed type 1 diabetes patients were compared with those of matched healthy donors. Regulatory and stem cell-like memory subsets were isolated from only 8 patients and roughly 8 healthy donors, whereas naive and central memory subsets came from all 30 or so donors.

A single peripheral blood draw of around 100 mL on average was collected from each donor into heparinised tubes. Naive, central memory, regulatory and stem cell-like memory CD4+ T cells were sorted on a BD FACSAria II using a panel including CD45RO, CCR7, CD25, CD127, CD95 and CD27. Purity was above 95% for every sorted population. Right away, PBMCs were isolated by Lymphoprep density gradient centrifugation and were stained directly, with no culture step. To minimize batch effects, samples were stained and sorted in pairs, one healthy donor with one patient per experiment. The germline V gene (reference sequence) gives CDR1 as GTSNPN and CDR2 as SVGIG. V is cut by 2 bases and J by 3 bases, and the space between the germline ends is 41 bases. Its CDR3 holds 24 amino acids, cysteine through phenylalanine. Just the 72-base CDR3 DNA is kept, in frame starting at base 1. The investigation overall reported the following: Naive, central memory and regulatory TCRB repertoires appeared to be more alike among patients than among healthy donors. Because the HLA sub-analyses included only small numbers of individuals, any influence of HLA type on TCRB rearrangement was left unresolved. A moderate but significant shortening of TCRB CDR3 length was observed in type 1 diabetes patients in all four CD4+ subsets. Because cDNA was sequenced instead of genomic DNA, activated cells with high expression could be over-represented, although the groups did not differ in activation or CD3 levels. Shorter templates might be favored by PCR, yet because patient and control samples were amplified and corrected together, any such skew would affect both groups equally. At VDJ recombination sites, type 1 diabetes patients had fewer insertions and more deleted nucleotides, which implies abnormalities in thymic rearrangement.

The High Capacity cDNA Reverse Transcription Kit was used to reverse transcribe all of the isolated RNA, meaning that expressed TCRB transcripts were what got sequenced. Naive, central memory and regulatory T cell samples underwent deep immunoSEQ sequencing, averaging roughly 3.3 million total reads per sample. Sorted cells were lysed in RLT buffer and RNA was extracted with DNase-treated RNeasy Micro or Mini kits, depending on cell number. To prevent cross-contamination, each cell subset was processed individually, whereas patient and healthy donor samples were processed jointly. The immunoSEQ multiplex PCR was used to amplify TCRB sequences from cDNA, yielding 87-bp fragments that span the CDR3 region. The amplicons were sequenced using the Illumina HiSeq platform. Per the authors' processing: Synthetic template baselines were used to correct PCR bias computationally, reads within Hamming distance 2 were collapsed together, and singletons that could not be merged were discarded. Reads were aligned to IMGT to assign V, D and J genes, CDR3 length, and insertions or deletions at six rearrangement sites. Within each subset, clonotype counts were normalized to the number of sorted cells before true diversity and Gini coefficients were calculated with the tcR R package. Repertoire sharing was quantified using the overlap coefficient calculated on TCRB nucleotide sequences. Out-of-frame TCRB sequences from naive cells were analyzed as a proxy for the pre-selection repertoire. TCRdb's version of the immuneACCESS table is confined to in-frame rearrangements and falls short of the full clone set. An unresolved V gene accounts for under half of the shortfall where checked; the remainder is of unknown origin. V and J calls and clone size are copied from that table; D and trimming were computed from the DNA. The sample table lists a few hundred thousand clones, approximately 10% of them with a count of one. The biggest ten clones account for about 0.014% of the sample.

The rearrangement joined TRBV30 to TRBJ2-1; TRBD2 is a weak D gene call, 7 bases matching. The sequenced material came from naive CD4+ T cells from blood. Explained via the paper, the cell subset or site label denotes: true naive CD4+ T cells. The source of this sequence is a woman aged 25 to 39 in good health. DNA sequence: TGTGCCTGGAGTTTGGACCTCCGGGACGGTATGGGGACAACGCGGGAGAGAGTCTACAATGAGCAGTTCTTC. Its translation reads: CAWSLDLRDGMGTTRERVYNEQFF.